Sequencing of this T cell receptor beta chain was carried out in a study of blood T cell repertoires in COVID-19. Study-level information: Sample material is recorded as cDNA or gDNA derived from T cells, B-cell-depleted T cells, or PBMCs.

Original processing methods: Reference gene primer amplification in the assay estimated nucleated cell counts. Assay used: immunoSEQ multiplex PCR; TCRdb lists only in-frame clones, some missing. That table furnishes V, J and clone size, whereas the DNA furnished D and trimming. This sample has approximately 400,000 clones, with 91% found just once. Cohorts were assigned according to the clinical history that participants reported. Before they entered the study, exposed participants had met a COVID-19 case within 2 weeks. V was cut by 6 bases and J by 3 bases, with 15 bases left in between. CDR1 SNHLY and CDR2 FYNNEI come from the germline V gene. CDR3 size: 14 residues.

This rearrangement joins TRBV2 to TRBJ2-7, with a possible D match to TRBD1 (6 bases). Material: PBMCs or T cells enriched from blood (not recorded which). This clonotype was obtained from a woman aged 40 to 49 who had been exposed to COVID-19. This chain's CDR3 is CASRSGAGDYEQYF. The CDR3 bases are TGTGCCAGCAGGTCCGGAGCAGGGGACTACGAGCAGTACTTC. The full variable domain, with the rest looked up from reference TRBV2 and TRBJ2-7, is EPEVTQTPSHQVTQMGQEVILRCVPISNHLYFYWYRQILGQKVEFLVSFYNNEISEKSEIFDDQFSVERPDGSNFTLKIRSTKLEDSAMYFCASRSGAGDYEQYFGPGTRLTVT.